These 10 T cell receptor beta chains share one sample of origin, sequenced in a study of cytomegalovirus exposure and HLA in healthy donors. In the PCR, 60 Vbeta and 13 Jbeta primers were used. Method: immunoSEQ multiplex PCR; TCRdb's copy keeps in-frame clones and lacks some. In the table there are under 200,000 clones, around four fifths of which are singletons. Input material: PBMCs. Receptor source: a man between 18 and 29 years old in good health and CMV-seronegative.

The CDR3 coding sequence is TGTGCCAGCAGTCTCCTTTGGGCCACAGATACGCAGTATTTT. It is translated as CASSLLWATDTQYF. This sequence joins TRBV28 and TRBJ2-3, with unresolved D. Per the germline V gene, CDR1 is MDHEN and CDR2 is SYDVKM. Trimming cost V 5 bases and J 2 bases, with 11 bases left between them. This CDR3 is 14 amino acids long.

This clone has just one count. At one end, the junction sequence differs from germline, possibly due to a read error. This sequence joins TRBV7-3 and TRBJ1-1; D call uncertain. The CDR3 covers 14 residues. The germline gives CDR1 SGHTA, CDR2 FQGTGA. DNA for the CDR3: TGTGCCAGCAGCTTAAACCCGGAGAACGCTGAAGCTTTCTTT. The encoded protein is CASSLNPENAEAFF.

The gene calls are TRBV15 and TRBJ1-4; tentative D call: TRBD1 (6 bases). CDR1 LNHNV and CDR2 YYDKDF come from the germline V gene (reference sequence). This CDR3 spans 17 amino acids. The ends were cut back, 5 bases at V and 0 bases at J, with 16 bases in the middle. CDR3 nucleotide sequence: TGTGCCACCAGCGGAAGGACAGAATTAGCAACTAATGAAAAACTGTTTTTT. This sequence encodes CATSGRTELATNEKLFF.

This clone was counted once. The chain has TRBV28 and TRBJ2-5; perhaps TRBD1 as D (6 bases). This CDR3 contains 13 residues. V was pared by 6 bases and J by 1 base, with 9 bases between. CDR1 is MDHEN, CDR2 SYDVKM, per germline. CDR3 sequence: CASRQDSQETQYF. CDR3 bases: TGTGCCAGCAGGCAGGACAGCCAAGAGACCCAGTACTTC.

This clone was detected only once. V usage is TRBV5-1 and J usage is TRBJ1-2, with D possibly TRBD1 on 5 matching bases. With 0 bases removed from V and 3 bases from J, the gap between germline ends came to 9 bases. The CDR3 length is 14 residues. The germline CDR1 and CDR2 sequences are SGHRS and YFSETQ. The CDR3 protein is CASSLGQGDYGYTF. For the CDR3, the DNA is TGCGCCAGCAGCTTGGGGCAGGGCGACTATGGCTACACCTTC.

This chain joins TRBV6-4 and TRBJ1-2; D not resolved. Between the trimmed V and J ends, which lost 4 bases and 7 bases, there was a span of 16 bases. The V gene's germline CDR1 is MRHNA and CDR2 SNTAGT. The CDR3 totals 14 residues. The CDR3 nucleotides are TGTGCCAGCAGTGTTTCGGTCCCTCCGCTTGGCTACACCTTC. It specifies CASSVSVPPLGYTF.

This chain joins TRBV5-4 and TRBJ1-5, with TRBD1 matching over 7 bases. Germline CDR1 reads SGHNT; CDR2 reads YYREEE (reference sequence). The CDR3 spans 14 residues. J gave up 3 bases and V 1 base, and 1 base lay outside the gene matches. The DNA of the CDR3 is TGTGCCAGCAGCTTGACAGGGGACAATCAGCCCCAGCATTTT. Translating it yields CASSLTGDNQPQHF.

This clone occurred once. The rearrangement joins TRBV6-1 to TRBJ1-2, with a tentative D call TRBD1 (6 bases). The germline CDR1 and CDR2 sequences are MNHNS and SASEGT. Trimming left V 4 bases short and J 8 bases short, with 14 bases between. This CDR3 has 13 amino acids. CDR3 coding DNA: TGTGCCAGCAGTGTAGGGGGGGCGCGCGGCTACACCTTC. Its protein is CASSVGGARGYTF.

This sequence joins TRBV6-4 and TRBJ2-7, with 10 bases identical to TRBD1. The germline V gene encodes CDR1 MRHNA and CDR2 SNTAGT. With 0 bases clipped from V and 6 bases from J, the junction kept 2 bases outside the gene matches. The length of the CDR3 is 14 residues. Written as DNA, the CDR3 is TGTGCCAGCAGTGACTCGAGGACAGGGGGCGAGCAGTACTTC. Protein product: CASSDSRTGGEQYF.

The chain couples TRBV6-1 to TRBJ2-2; no clear D. V was cut by 2 bases and J by 6 bases, with 7 bases left in between. The CDR3 has 13 amino acids. Germline-derived CDR1 and CDR2 are MNHNS and SASEGT. This chain's CDR3 is CASSELVAGELFF. The DNA of the CDR3 is TGTGCCAGCAGTGAACTCGTCGCCGGGGAGCTGTTTTTT.